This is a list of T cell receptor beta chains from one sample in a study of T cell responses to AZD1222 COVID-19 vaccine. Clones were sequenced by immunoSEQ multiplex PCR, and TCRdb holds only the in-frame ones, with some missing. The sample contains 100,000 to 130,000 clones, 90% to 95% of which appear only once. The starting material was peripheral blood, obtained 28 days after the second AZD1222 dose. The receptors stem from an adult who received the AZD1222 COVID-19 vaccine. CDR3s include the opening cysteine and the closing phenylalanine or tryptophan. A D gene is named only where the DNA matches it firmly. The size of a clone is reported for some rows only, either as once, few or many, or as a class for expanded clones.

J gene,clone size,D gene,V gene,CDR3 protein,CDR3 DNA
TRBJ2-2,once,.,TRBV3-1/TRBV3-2,CASSPLTGSNTGELFF,TGTGCCAGCAGCCCCTTGACAGGTTCGAACACCGGGGAGCTGTTTTTT
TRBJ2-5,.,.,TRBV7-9,CASSPARRGTQETQYF,TGTGCCAGCAGCCCTGCGAGGCGGGGTACCCAAGAGACCCAGTACTTC
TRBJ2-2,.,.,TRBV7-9,CASSFIGTYTGELFF,TGTGCCAGCAGCTTCATAGGGACCTACACCGGGGAGCTGTTTTTT
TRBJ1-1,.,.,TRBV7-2,CASTRHRDTEAFF,TGTGCCAGCACCCGACATCGGGACACTGAAGCTTTCTTT
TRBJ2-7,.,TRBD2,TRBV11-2,CASSRRLAGEGYEQYF,TGTGCCAGCAGCCGAAGACTAGCGGGAGAAGGCTACGAGCAGTACTTC
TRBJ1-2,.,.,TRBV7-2,CASSLGGYGYTF,TGTGCCAGCAGCTTAGGAGGGTATGGCTACACCTTC
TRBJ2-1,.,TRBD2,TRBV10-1,CASRGAGAYNEQFF,TGCGCCAGCAGAGGAGCGGGGGCCTACAATGAGCAGTTCTTC
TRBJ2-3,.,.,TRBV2,CASSEGSDTDTQYF,TGTGCCAGCAGTGAGGGTAGCGACACAGATACGCAGTATTTT
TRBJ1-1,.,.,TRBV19,CASSIAPGEGNTEAFF,TGTGCCAGTAGTATCGCACCTGGTGAGGGGAACACTGAAGCTTTCTTT
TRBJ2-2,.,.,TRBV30,CAWSRPYTGELFF,TGTGCCTGGAGTAGACCCTACACCGGGGAGCTGTTTTTT
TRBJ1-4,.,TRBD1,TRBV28,CASSPYPGTGGVGLFF,TGTGCCAGCAGTCCCTACCCCGGGACAGGTGGCGTAGGACTGTTTTTT